This T cell receptor beta chain was profiled in a study of CD8+CD57+ T cells in acquired aplastic anemia. With 6 bases removed from V and 1 base from J, the gap between germline ends came to 13 bases. Germline assignment: CDR1 LNHDA and CDR2 SQIVND (reference sequence). This CDR3 comprises 14 residues. Researchers used genomic DNA as the template to profile TCR beta VDJ and CDR3. TCRdb itself ran the reads through MiXCR, one entry per CDR3 protein. The table includes around 68,000 distinct CDR3 sequences, 54% detected once. The sequence was obtained from a human donor in good health, serving as a control. The source material was sorted CD4+, CD8+, or CD8+CD57+ T cells (not recorded which) from PBMCs. The chain links TRBV19 to TRBJ2-7; perhaps D is TRBD1 or TRBD2 (5 bases each). The CDR3 DNA sequence: TGTGCCAGTAGGGGAGAGGGGACGTCCTACGAGCAGTACTTC. It specifies CASRGEGTSYEQYF.